The clone carrying this TCR beta chain was observed a handful of times. These data come from a study of T cell changes during pregnancy in multiple sclerosis. TCRdb keeps only in-frame clones here, not all; method: immunoSEQ multiplex PCR. The table includes tens of thousands of clones, under 95% detected once. CDR3 length: 14 residues. J lost 1 base, V lost 7 bases, and 5 bases had no gene match. Germline V CDR1 and CDR2: LNHDA, SQIVND (reference sequence). V gene TRBV19 combines with J gene TRBJ1-1; 8 bases map to TRBD1. The receptor's source is a female donor with multiple sclerosis, enrolled in a pregnancy study. Sequencing used CD4+ T cells from peripheral blood mononuclear cells, obtained in the second trimester of pregnancy. CDR3 in amino acids: CASTPGQANTEAFF. CDR3 nucleotide sequence: TGTGCCAGTACCCCGGGACAGGCGAACACTGAAGCTTTCTTT.